This TCR beta chain was documented in a study of blood T cell repertoires in COVID-19. The protocol was immunoSEQ multiplex PCR, while the TCRdb copy is restricted to in-frame clones and leaves out a portion. The sample lists about 210,000 clones, 84% occurring once. V lost 2 bases, J lost 7 bases, and 12 bases lay in between. From germline, CDR1 is LGHDT and CDR2 YNNKEL (reference sequence). This CDR3 comprises 14 residues. Seattle's enrolled individuals joined amid active infection and were then monitored longitudinally. The TCR originated in a woman of 80 years or more with COVID-19, enrolled during active disease. The specimen was peripheral blood. The chain is built from TRBV3-1 (or the pseudogene TRBV3-2) and TRBJ1-5; D is uncertain. This CDR3 reads CASSQNEGRQPQHF. In DNA form, the CDR3 reads TGTGCCAGCAGCCAAAACGAAGGGAGGCAGCCCCAGCATTTT.